The next 15 T cell receptor beta chains were all read from a single sample in a study of CD8 T cells in ankylosing spondylitis (dated by TCRdb to about 2017). Library method: 5' RACE. Sequencing was carried out with an Illumina MiSeq. TCRdb ran its own pipeline on the public reads, namely fastp trimming at Q25 and MiXCR clone calling, and kept in-frame beta chains. Rows are unified per CDR3 protein, each entry keeping the most common DNA and genes. The sample includes 35,000 to 40,000 distinct CDR3 sequences, with 16% observed a single time. Around 45% of the sample goes to the ten largest clones. Sequenced: blood. These receptors were collected from a male donor with ankylosing spondylitis or in good health (not recorded which).

This clonotype was recorded a few times. The rearrangement links TRBV5-1 to TRBJ2-5, with a weak D call TRBD1 (6 bases). Germline loops: CDR1 SGHRS, CDR2 YFSETQ. This CDR3 is 14 amino acids long. V dropped 3 bases and J dropped 4 bases, with 13 bases sitting between them. The CDR3 nucleotides are TGCGCCAGCAGCTCCACAGGGAACAGAGAGACCCAGTACTTC. Its protein is CASSSTGNRETQYF.

This clonotype was observed a few times. This chain uses TRBV6-1 with TRBJ2-2; TRBD1 might be the D (7 bases). V dropped 5 bases and J dropped 4 bases, with 26 bases sitting between them. CDR1 MNHNS and CDR2 SASEGT come from the germline V gene. The CDR3 length is 19 residues. The chain's CDR3 is CASSFFPPGTAGGTGELFF. The DNA for the CDR3 is TGTGCCAGCAGTTTCTTTCCCCCCGGGACAGCCGGGGGCACCGGGGAGCTGTTTTTT.

This sequence joins TRBV6-6 and TRBJ2-1; the D gene could be TRBD1 or TRBD2 (5 bases each). Germline V gives CDR1 MNHNY, CDR2 SVGAGI (reference sequence). The CDR3 runs 14 residues. V was clipped by 5 bases and J by 5 bases, with 13 bases between them. The CDR3 reads CASSLGVGDNEQFF. CDR3 sequence (DNA): TGTGCCAGCAGTCTTGGGGTGGGGGACAATGAGCAGTTCTTC.

There are a few counts of this clonotype. CDR3 sequence reads: CASTSIREGANVLTF. The CDR3 coding sequence is TGTGCCAGCACCTCAATCAGGGAGGGGGCCAACGTCCTGACTTTC. The gene calls are TRBV12-3 or TRBV12-4 and TRBJ2-6; tentatively, D is TRBD1 or TRBD2 (5 bases each). This CDR3 spans 15 amino acids. V shed 7 bases and J shed 4 bases, with 14 bases lying between them.

V usage is TRBV29-1 and J usage is TRBJ2-7, with 14 bases matching TRBD2. V was clipped by 5 bases and J by 2 bases; unmatched bases: 2. CDR1 and CDR2 from the germline V gene are SQVTM and ANQGSEA. The CDR3 extends over 14 amino acids. Here the CDR3 reads CSVRTSGGTYEQYF. Written as DNA, the CDR3 is TGCAGCGTTCGGACTAGCGGGGGGACCTACGAGCAGTACTTC.

The V and J genes are TRBV12-3 or TRBV12-4 and TRBJ2-2; 10 nucleotides agree with TRBD1. The CDR3 spans 15 residues. Trimming took 6 bases from V and 5 from J; bases not matched to a gene: 6. CDR3: CASSRQGAGTGELFF. For the CDR3, the DNA is TGTGCCAGCAGCCGACAGGGGGCAGGAACCGGGGAGCTGTTTTTT.

This clonotype appeared a few times. The CDR3 DNA sequence: TGTGCCAGCACCAGGGGACAGGGGAACACCGGGGAGCTGTTTTTT. Protein: CASTRGQGNTGELFF. The chain recombines TRBV12-3 or TRBV12-4 with TRBJ2-2; 9 nucleotides align to TRBD1. Germline trimming cut 7 bases from V and 1 base from J; bases unmatched to any gene: 4. The length of the CDR3 is 15 residues.

This clonotype was counted only a few times. The chain carries TRBV20-1 and TRBJ2-3; TRBD2 agrees at 8 bases. The germline V gene has CDR1 DFQATT and CDR2 SNEGSKA (reference sequence). Unmatched junction bases numbered 5, after V lost 6 bases and J lost 0 bases. This CDR3 region has 14 residues. CDR3 residues: CSAPRLASTDTQYF. CDR3 sequence (DNA): TGCAGTGCCCCGAGACTAGCGAGCACAGATACGCAGTATTTT.

This clonotype was found a few times. The gene calls are TRBV5-1 and TRBJ2-1, with a possible D match to TRBD1 (5 bases). Germline V lookup: CDR1 SGHRS, CDR2 YFSETQ. Trimming left V 0 bases short and J 0 bases short, with 7 bases between. The CDR3 length is 15 residues. CDR3 DNA: TGCGCCAGCAGCTTGGAAGGGGACTCCTACAATGAGCAGTTCTTC. It is translated as CASSLEGDSYNEQFF.

V is TRBV5-1 and J is TRBJ2-3; D call uncertain. The CDR3 is 15 amino acids. With 0 bases removed from V and 2 bases from J, the gap between germline ends came to 10 bases. CDR1 and CDR2 (germline): SGHRS, YFSETQ. Here the CDR3 reads CASSLEPTDTDTQYF. The CDR3 DNA is TGCGCCAGCAGCTTGGAACCGACCGACACAGATACGCAGTATTTT.

This clonotype was observed once. The chain is built from TRBV7-3 and TRBJ2-3; the match to TRBD2 covers 7 bases. The germline CDR1 and CDR2 sequences are SGHTA and FQGTGA. The CDR3 consists of 15 residues. With 4 bases clipped from V and 2 bases from J, the junction kept 6 bases outside the gene matches. The CDR3 loop reads CASSWGGTITDTQYF. The CDR3 DNA is TGTGCCAGCAGCTGGGGGGGTACGATCACAGATACGCAGTATTTT.

This clonotype showed up just a few times. The chain is built from TRBV7-9 and TRBJ2-1, with TRBD2 as a possible D gene (5 bases). Germline V gene lookup returns CDR1 SEHNR and CDR2 FQNEAQ (reference sequence). The V end was cut by 0 bases, the J end by 7 bases, with 7 bases between. CDR3 length: 13 residues. CDR3 DNA: TGTGCCAGCAGCTTAGCGGGCGGGAATGAGCAGTTCTTC. Amino acid sequence: CASSLAGGNEQFF.

In this sample, this clonotype turned up once. This chain joins TRBV4-3 and TRBJ2-2, with 8 bases that match TRBD2. The CDR3 length is 18 residues. CDR1 LGHNA and CDR2 YSLEER come from the germline V gene. J lost 4 bases, V lost 0 bases, and 10 bases had no gene match. The CDR3 coding sequence is TGCGCCAGCAGCCAAGATTCAGGAGTAGCGGGATCCACCGGGGAGCTGTTTTTT. It encodes CASSQDSGVAGSTGELFF.

This clonotype was counted a few times. This chain uses TRBV9 with TRBJ2-3, with TRBD2 matching over 10 bases. With V trimmed by 0 bases and J by 4 bases, 11 bases remained unmatched. The CDR3 totals 18 residues. Germline CDR1 SGDLS, CDR2 YYNGEE. Written as DNA, the CDR3 is TGTGCCAGCAGCGTAGGGCCTAGCGGGAGATCGGTGGCAGATACGCAGTATTTT. This gives the protein CASSVGPSGRSVADTQYF.

In this sample, this clonotype turned up a few times. This sequence joins TRBV3-1 and TRBJ2-4; D is perhaps TRBD1 (6 bases). Between the trimmed V and J ends, which lost 1 base and 6 bases, there was a span of 16 bases. The CDR3 contains 16 residues. Germline lookup yields CDR1 LGHDT and CDR2 YNNKEL (reference sequence). The CDR3 spells CASSQAYDRNLNIQYF. CDR3 bases: TGTGCCAGCAGCCAAGCATACGACAGGAACCTAAACATTCAGTACTTC. Full variable domain (missing parts from reference TRBV3-1 and TRBJ2-4): DTAVSQTPKYLVTQMGNDKSIKCEQNLGHDTMYWYKQDSKKFLKIMFSYNNKELIINETVPNRFSPKSPDKAHLNLHINSLELGDSAVYFCASSQAYDRNLNIQYFGAGTRLSVL.